This T cell receptor (beta chain) was recovered during a study of blood T cell repertoires in COVID-19. The CDR3 totals 14 residues. Germline-derived CDR1 and CDR2 are LGHDT and YNNKEL (reference sequence). Trimming pared 3 bases from V and 6 bases from J, leaving 13 bases between. TCRdb's table, derived via immunoSEQ multiplex PCR, lists solely in-frame clones and lacks some. The sample lists fewer than 110,000 clones, about 80% occurring once. The chain combines TRBV3-1 (or the pseudogene TRBV3-2) with TRBJ2-3; TRBD1 is a possible D gene (6 bases). The specimen sequenced was peripheral blood. The TCR sequence derives from a human donor in a cohort sampled during active or convalescent COVID-19. In DNA form, the CDR3 reads TGTGCCAGCAGCCACCGTGACCAGGGGGATACGCAGTATTTT. Its protein is CASSHRDQGDTQYF.